The T cell receptor beta chain under discussion was sequenced for a study of identifying expanded T cells in peripheral blood. Study-wide results and limits: Roughly two-week clone count variance significantly increased as total template count grew. Differentially abundant clones: roughly 1.2 between replicates, about 15 at around 14 days, under 25 at four.

No infections or other immune events were documented during collection. The protocol was immunoSEQ multiplex PCR, while the TCRdb copy is restricted to in-frame clones and leaves out a portion. Seen here are 100,000 to 150,000 clones, 84% observed once, and the top ten hold approximately 3%. CDR1 and CDR2 from the germline V gene are LGHNA and YSLEER. The CDR3 totals 16 residues. The V end was cut by 0 bases, the J end by 0 bases, with 9 bases between. Turning to this clone: What it recognizes is unknown.

The sequence was obtained from a person aged 18-70 years in good health. The rearrangement uses TRBV4-3 and TRBJ1-3; possible D gene TRBD1, 5 bases. Sequenced input: blood. The CDR3 region has the DNA TGCGCCAGCAGCCAAGATAGAGACAGCTCTGGAAACACCATATATTTT. This encodes CASSQDRDSSGNTIYF.